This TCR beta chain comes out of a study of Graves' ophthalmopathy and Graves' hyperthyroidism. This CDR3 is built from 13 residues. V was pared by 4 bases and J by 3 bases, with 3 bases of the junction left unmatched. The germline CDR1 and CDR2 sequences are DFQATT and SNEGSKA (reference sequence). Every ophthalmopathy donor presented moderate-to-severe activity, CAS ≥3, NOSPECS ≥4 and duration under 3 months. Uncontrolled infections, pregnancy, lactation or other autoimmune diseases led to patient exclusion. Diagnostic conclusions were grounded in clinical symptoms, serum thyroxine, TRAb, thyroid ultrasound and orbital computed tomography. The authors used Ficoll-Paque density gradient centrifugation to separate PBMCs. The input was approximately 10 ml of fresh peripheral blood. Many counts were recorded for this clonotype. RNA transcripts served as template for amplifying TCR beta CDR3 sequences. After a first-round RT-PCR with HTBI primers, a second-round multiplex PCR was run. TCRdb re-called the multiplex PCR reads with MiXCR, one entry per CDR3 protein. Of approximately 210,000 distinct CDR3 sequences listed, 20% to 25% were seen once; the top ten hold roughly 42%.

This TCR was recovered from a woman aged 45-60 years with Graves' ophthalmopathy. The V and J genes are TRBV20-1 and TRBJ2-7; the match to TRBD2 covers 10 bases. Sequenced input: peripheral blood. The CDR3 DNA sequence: TGCAGTGCTACGGGACTAGCGTTCTACGAGCAGTACTTC. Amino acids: CSATGLAFYEQYF.